This TCR beta chain was documented in a study of Graves' ophthalmopathy and Graves' hyperthyroidism (dated by TCRdb to the late 2010s). In the study overall: Peripheral blood was collected before any treatment was given, at the time of initial diagnosis. The study used TCR beta repertoire signatures to distinguish Graves' ophthalmopathy from Graves' hyperthyroidism and to predict progression to ophthalmopathy. In total, 120 to 150 blood samples were TCR-sequenced: approximately 42 ophthalmopathy, roughly 80 hyperthyroidism and some 17 hyperthyroidism-to-ophthalmopathy patients. To explore V-J signatures distinguishing ophthalmopathy from hyperthyroidism, a discovery set of about a hundred patients (roughly 42 ophthalmopathy, 57 stable hyperthyroidism) was enrolled. For independent validation, a separate cohort was made up of fewer than 20 hyperthyroidism patients plus 17 patients who later progressed from hyperthyroidism to ophthalmopathy. In six hyperthyroidism patients, T-cell repertoires of thyroid tissue and blood were compared. After sampling, hyperthyroidism patients received methimazole starting at 30 mg daily, and ophthalmopathy patients received high-dose intravenous methylprednisolone. The 85 to 100 discovery patients were randomly split 7:3 into training and test sets.

The CDR3, from cysteine to phenylalanine, totals 11 residues. The read is trimmed to its CDR3 DNA, 33 bases read in frame from base 1. CDR1 and CDR2, per the germline V gene, are MDHEN and SYDVKM. Cut back by 6 bases and 6 bases, the V and J ends lie 8 bases apart. For repertoire sequencing, TCR beta CDR3 regions were amplified from RNA transcripts. The first round was an RT-PCR using HTBI primers with the Qiagen OneStep RT-PCR kit, and this first round was followed by a second-round multiplex PCR, then size selection and purification. The libraries underwent paired-end sequencing with 100 bp reads on an Illumina HiSeq2000. As for the original processing: SOAPnuke was used to process the reads, removing any read that contained adapters or uncalled bases, had a mean Phred below 15, or lacked an exact match to the constant primer or identifier. COPE v1.2.5 was used to merge the high-quality paired reads. Each unique nucleotide sequence was defined as a clonotype, and clonotypes were aligned to IMGT TRB V, D and J references with MiTCR v1.1. Only V-J combinations with frequency above 0.0001 were analysed, covering approximately 99% of repertoires. A TCR clonal expansion and chaos score per V-J combination was defined as the ratio of F50 clonal expansion to chaos observed in the TCRdist matrix. Welch's t-statistics and random forest were used to narrow the features down to 13 V-J combinations, which were then fed into a naive Bayes classifier. The similarity between thyroid and blood repertoires was quantified using the Morisita-Horn index. TCRdb reanalyzed the raw reads on its own, using fastp at Q25 for trimming and MiXCR for clone calling, and kept in-frame beta chains. Duplicate CDR3 protein sequences are folded into a single record with the most common DNA and genes. Clone size and V and J calls follow TCRdb, not the original study. Counted in this sample were approximately 160,000 distinct CDR3 sequences; around 39% of them appeared once. Together, the top ten hold less than 9.5% of the sample.

The study at large found these results: No statistical method was used to set the sample size in advance, and the investigators knew which group each participant was assigned to. Most expanded thyroid clonotypes with frequency above 0.001 were also detected in blood, suggesting blood repertoires may reflect the thyroid immune response. The 13-signature model separated ophthalmopathy from stable hyperthyroidism with around 90% sensitivity and less than 83% specificity in cross-validation, and 80%/75% in the test set. In validation, the model predicted ophthalmopathy progression with 55% to 71% sensitivity and roughly 72% specificity; roughly 11 predicted patients were CT-confirmed with GO in a median of 6.5 months.

Ophthalmopathy patients were characterized by moderately to severely active disease, a Clinical Activity Score of at least 3, a NOSPECS grade of at least 4, and a disease duration under 3 months. Patients were excluded if they had other autoimmune diseases, uncontrolled infections, pregnancy or lactation. Diagnosis relied on clinical symptoms, serum thyroxine, TRAb, thyroid ultrasound and orbital computed tomography. Using Ficoll-Paque density gradient centrifugation, PBMCs were isolated from 8.5 to 10 ml of fresh peripheral blood. Total RNA was extracted with Trizol reagent and quality-checked on an Agilent 2100 Bioanalyzer. This clonotype occurred many times. What antigen it recognizes has not been identified. The record has no base qualities; no much larger clone is one base away.

Here the chain combines TRBV28 and TRBJ1-1; tentative D gene TRBD1, with 5 bases matching. This clonotype was obtained from a man aged 25 to 45 with Graves' ophthalmopathy. Donor details come from another sample of the same person, matched by shared clones. Sequences were obtained from peripheral blood. CDR3 protein: CASSRTPEAFF. In nucleotide form, the sequence is TGTGCCAGCAGCCGGACACCTGAAGCTTTCTTT.